This passage covers 21 T cell receptor beta chains from one sample sequenced in a study of tumor and adjacent non-tumor tissue in lung cancer (dated 2018 in TCRdb). RNA was isolated from bulk, unsorted tissue, and RNA quality was assessed with a NanoDrop ND-1000 and an Agilent 2100. The library was obtained by multiplex PCR. Sequenced on an Illumina HiSeq 2500. Following protocols modified from ARM-PCR, the researchers constructed TCRbeta libraries through three rounds of nested PCR with primers (Table S4). Using fastp at Q25 and MiXCR, TCRdb reprocessed the public reads and kept productive beta chains. Each entry is one CDR3 protein sequence, shown with its most common DNA and genes. This sample is represented by about 200,000 distinct CDR3 sequences; over 55% of them were singletons. The ten most abundant clones make up around 27% of the sample. The sample was lung tumor tissue. The receptors stem from a man aged 55 to 70 with non-small cell lung cancer.

This sequence joins TRBV4-1 and TRBJ1-1; weak D call: TRBD1 (6 bases). This CDR3 is built from 15 residues. Trimming took 4 bases from V and 2 from J, leaving 14 bases between them. Germline CDR1 MGHRA, CDR2 YSYEKL. CDR3 protein: CASSLRGTPNTEAFF. The CDR3 nucleotides are TGCGCCAGCAGCCTACGTGGGACACCTAACACTGAAGCTTTCTTT.

Only one count was recorded for this clonotype. Given a much more abundant clone one base away, this may be a read error. The CDR3 protein is CSAKSGLEVYNKQFF. In DNA form, the CDR3 reads TGCAGTGCTAAGTCCGGGCTGGAAGTCTACAATAAGCAGTTCTTC. This rearrangement joins TRBV20-1 to TRBJ2-1; no clear D. Germline V CDR1 and CDR2: DFQATT, SNEGSKA (reference sequence). The CDR3 sequence is 15 residues long.

This clonotype was picked up a small number of times. The CDR3 coding sequence is TGTGCCAGCAGAAAAAGACTAGCGGGGCTGTACGAGCAGTACTTC. Residues: CASRKRLAGLYEQYF. The J gene is TRBJ2-7, the V gene TRBV28, with 11 bases aligning to TRBD2. V trimming: 6 bases; J trimming: 4 bases; junction bases outside the gene matches: 8. The germline V gene has CDR1 MDHEN and CDR2 SYDVKM. This CDR3 comprises 15 residues.

The CDR3 sequence is CSTITTPGYEQYF. DNA of the CDR3: TGCAGTACCATCACAACCCCCGGGTACGAGCAGTACTTC. The rearrangement joins TRBV20-1 to TRBJ2-7; D gene ambiguous. This CDR3 region has 13 residues. V lost 8 bases and J 4 bases, leaving 18 bases between the germline ends. Germline V lookup: CDR1 DFQATT, CDR2 SNEGSKA (reference sequence).

Details on this clonotype: Since the CDR3 does not end with the conserved phenylalanine or tryptophan, this likely comes from a read error. The chain couples TRBV20-1 to TRBJ1-2, with TRBD1 as a possible D gene (5 bases). Germline values: CDR1 DFQATT, CDR2 SNEGSKA (reference sequence). V dropped 6 bases and J dropped 4 bases, with 15 bases sitting between them. CDR3 length: 13 residues. CDR3 residues: CSAKPGLLYGYTL. The DNA of the CDR3 is TGCAGTGCGAAGCCGGGACTGCTCTATGGCTACACCCTC.

The J gene is TRBJ2-3, the V gene TRBV29-1, with TRBD2 matching over 7 bases. Trimming cost V 8 bases and J 4 bases; bases outside gene matches: 12. This CDR3 region has 14 residues. CDR1 is SQVTM and CDR2 is ANQGSEA in the germline V gene. This chain's CDR3 is CSIRKRGGADTQYF. The CDR3 bases are TGCAGCATTCGTAAGCGGGGAGGGGCAGATACGCAGTATTTT.

To note about this clonotype: Germline is not matched at one junction end, which may reflect a read error. J is TRBJ1-2 and V is TRBV11-3; D perhaps matches TRBD1 (6 bases). The length of the CDR3 is 12 residues. The germline V gene encodes CDR1 SGHNT and CDR2 YENEEA. CDR3 DNA: TGTGTCAGCAGCTCGGGACACCATGGCTACACCTTC. Amino acid sequence: CVSSSGHHGYTF.

About this clonotype: The conserved final phenylalanine or tryptophan is absent from the CDR3, which likely points to a read error. V usage is TRBV11-2 and J usage is TRBJ2-1; TRBD1 matches at 8 bases. The CDR3 is made up of 15 amino acids. Germline CDR1 SGHAT, CDR2 FQNNGV. The CDR3 DNA is TGTGTCAGCAGCGAGGACAGGGTCTCCTACAATGAGCAGTTCCTC. Translating it yields CVSSEDRVSYNEQFL.

Details on this clonotype: One base away lies a much larger clone, so this may be a sequencing read error. The J gene is TRBJ1-6, the V gene TRBV6-5; perhaps TRBD1 as D (5 bases). Per the germline V gene, CDR1 is MNHEY and CDR2 is SVGAGI. This CDR3 is built from 15 residues. CDR3 protein: CASSREGSYNSPPHF. CDR3 DNA: TGTGCCAGCAGTAGAGAGGGGTCCTATAATTCACCCCCCCACTTT.

The sample holds many counts of this clonotype. The V gene is TRBV12-3 or TRBV12-4, the J gene TRBJ1-1; D perhaps matches TRBD1 (6 bases). Trimming removed 5 bases at V and 5 bases at J, with 12 bases between. CDR3 length: 13 amino acids. CDR3 region: CASSDTQGTEAFF. CDR3 coding DNA: TGTGCCAGCAGTGACACTCAGGGGACTGAAGCTTTCTTT.

This chain connects TRBV30 to TRBJ2-2; 11 nucleotides align to TRBD1. This CDR3 spans 15 amino acids. J lost 3 bases, V lost 5 bases, and 5 bases had no gene match. CDR1 and CDR2 from the germline V gene are GTSNPN and SVGIG (reference sequence). CDR3 protein: CAWGPGQGDTGELFF. Here the CDR3 DNA reads TGTGCCTGGGGTCCGGGACAGGGGGACACCGGGGAGCTGTTTTTT.

A word on this clonotype: One end of the junction is discordant with germline, which a read error may explain. V gene TRBV29-1 combines with J gene TRBJ1-1; D is perhaps TRBD1 (6 bases). Germline V lookup: CDR1 SQVTM, CDR2 ANQGSEA. The CDR3 consists of 13 residues. The CDR3 spells CSVEVDRYTEDFF. The DNA for the CDR3 is TGCAGCGTTGAGGTAGACAGGTACACTGAAGATTTCTTT.

This clonotype has a single count. This sequence may be a read error, since a much larger clone differs from it by one base. V and J are TRBV6-2 or TRBV6-3 and TRBJ2-7, with 11 bases aligning to TRBD1. The CDR3 is 14 residues long. Germline V lookup: CDR1 MNHEY, CDR2 SVGEGT. The CDR3 nucleotides are TGTACCAGCAGAACCGGGACAGGGGGCTACGAGCAGTACTTC. It translates to CTSRTGTGGYEQYF.

In regard to this clonotype: A read error is possible here, since a much larger clone lies one base away. The conserved phenylalanine or tryptophan normally closing the CDR3 is absent here, so this likely arose from a read error. This chain joins TRBV29-1 and TRBJ1-1; D gene unclear. This CDR3 comprises 14 residues. From germline, CDR1 is SQVTM and CDR2 ANQGSEA. V lost 6 bases to trimming and J lost 4 bases, with 18 bases between them. CDR3 bases: TGCAGCGTCGTACCGGGAGGGAAGGGCACTGAAGCTTTCTCT. Translating it yields CSVVPGGKGTEAFS.

This clonotype was picked up many times. The V call is TRBV5-4, the J call TRBJ2-5, with 8 bases lining up with TRBD2. Germline CDR1 and CDR2: SGHNT and YYREEE (reference sequence). The length of the CDR3 is 16 residues. Trimming at V came to 0 bases and at J to 4 bases, leaving 8 bases not matched to a gene. CDR3 sequence (DNA): TGTGCCAGCAGCTTGGAGGGGACTAGGATTCGAGAGACCCAGTACTTC. It yields the protein CASSLEGTRIRETQYF.

As regards this clonotype: Possible read error: a much larger clone is one base away. The genes are TRBV20-1 and TRBJ1-1, with D possibly matching TRBD1 (5 bases). From germline, CDR1 is DFQATT and CDR2 SNEGSKA (reference sequence). This CDR3 has 15 amino acids. DNA of the CDR3: TGCAATGTCCACCTTAGACAGAGACTGGCCACTGAAGCTTTCTTT. Translating gives CNVHLRQRLATEAFF.

Remarks on this clonotype: Given the absence of the conserved phenylalanine or tryptophan at the CDR3 end, a read error is likely. The chain combines TRBV30 with TRBJ2-7; 7 bases map to TRBD1. V was clipped by 3 bases and J by 6 bases; unmatched bases: 11. The germline V gene has CDR1 GTSNPN and CDR2 SVGIG (reference sequence). This CDR3 spans 14 amino acids. The CDR3: CAWSPGGWLSEQYL. The CDR3, as DNA: TGTGCCTGGAGCCCAGGGGGTTGGCTGAGCGAGCAGTACTTG.

Worth noting for this clonotype: This may come from a read error, since a much larger clone is one base off. The gene calls are TRBV20-1 and TRBJ2-2, with D perhaps matching TRBD2 (7 bases). The CDR3 is 15 residues long. CDR1 DFQATT and CDR2 SNEGSKA come from the germline V gene (reference sequence). V was shortened by 5 bases and J by 6 bases, with 19 bases between the two germline ends. The CDR3 nucleotides are TGCAGTGCTGGTAGTGGGGGGGGCCCCGCCGGGGAGCTGTTTTTT. This sequence encodes CSAGSGGGPAGELFF.

This clonotype was observed a single time. With a much larger clone just one base away, this may be a read error. The chain carries TRBV20-1 and TRBJ1-1; maybe TRBD1 (6 bases). Per the germline V gene, CDR1 is DFQATT and CDR2 is SNEGSKA (reference sequence). CDR3 length: 11 amino acids. The CDR3 is CCARGGAKAFF. CDR3 DNA: TGCTGTGCAAGGGGGGGAGCAAAAGCTTTCTTT.

On this clonotype: Without the conserved terminal phenylalanine or tryptophan, this CDR3 likely stems from a read error. The chain combines TRBV11-3 with TRBJ1-3; possible D gene TRBD1, 6 bases. The CDR3 has 15 residues. In germline, CDR1 is SGHNT, CDR2 YENEEA. Trimming took 5 bases from V and 4 from J, leaving 15 bases between them. For the CDR3, the DNA is TGTGCCAGCAGCCCAACAGGGACCACAGGAAACACCATATATTAT. Translated, it gives CASSPTGTTGNTIYY.

A remark on this clonotype: An end of the junction differs from the germline gene, which may be a read error. The chain employs TRBV11-3 and TRBJ1-3, with D hard to call. CDR1 and CDR2 from the germline V gene are SGHNT and YENEEA. The CDR3 is 16 amino acids. The CDR3 protein is CASSLRGIVSGNTIYF. CDR3 DNA sequence: TGTGCCAGCAGCTTACGAGGGATAGTCTCTGGAAACACTATATATTTT.